The clone carrying this T cell receptor beta chain was found a few times. Its antigen is not identified. The protocol was immunoSEQ multiplex PCR, while the TCRdb copy is restricted to in-frame clones and leaves out a portion. Here the sample spans roughly 70,000 clones, 84% being singletons. The V gene's germline CDR1 is LNHDA and CDR2 SQIVND (reference sequence). The CDR3 is 13 residues long. Trimming stripped 2 bases from V and 13 bases from J, with 17 bases between. This record comes from a study of graft-versus-host responses after intestinal transplantation. Findings and limits, study-wide: Early declines in HvG clones that occurred post-transplant were associated with peak circulating GvH clone levels. The marrow of recipients harbored GvH clones, and ileum or blood showed some of them first.

The clonotype was recovered from a human donor who was the organ donor for an intestinal transplant. The V and J genes are TRBV19 and TRBJ1-2; TRBD1 might be the D (6 bases). The sequenced sample was unstimulated CD4+ T cells sorted from spleen or lymph node cells, obtained before transplant. The CDR3 spells CASSISAGDLFTF. The CDR3 DNA is TGTGCCAGTAGTATATCGGCAGGGGATCTTTTCACCTTC.